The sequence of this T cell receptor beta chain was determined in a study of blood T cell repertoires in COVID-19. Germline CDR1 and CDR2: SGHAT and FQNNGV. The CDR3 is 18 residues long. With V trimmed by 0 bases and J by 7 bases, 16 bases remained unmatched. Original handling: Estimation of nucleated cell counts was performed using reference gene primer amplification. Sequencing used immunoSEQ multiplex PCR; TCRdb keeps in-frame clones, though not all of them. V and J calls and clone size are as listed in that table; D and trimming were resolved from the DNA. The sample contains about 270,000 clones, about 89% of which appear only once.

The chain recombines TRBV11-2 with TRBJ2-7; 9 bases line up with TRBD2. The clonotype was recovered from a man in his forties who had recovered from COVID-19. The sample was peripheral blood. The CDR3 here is CASSLDRGGTSSRWEQYF. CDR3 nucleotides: TGTGCCAGCAGCTTAGATCGGGGTGGGACTAGCAGTCGTTGGGAGCAGTACTTC.